This TCR beta chain is from a study of blood T cells in healthy people across ages. Per individual sample, total RNA of at least 5.5 micrograms was extracted. A J-beta primer mix and a sample-barcoded 5' primer were used in a second PCR of roughly 7 to 12 cycles. Using its own MiXCR run on the 5' RACE reads, TCRdb lists one record per CDR3 protein. The table includes 1.5 million to 2 million distinct CDR3 sequences, 30% to 40% detected once. Germline CDR1 and CDR2: DFQATT and SNEGSKA (reference sequence). V shed 0 bases and J shed 7 bases, with 15 bases lying between them. There are 14 residues in the CDR3.

Sequencing was performed on blood. The TCR originated in a human donor in good health. V gene TRBV20-1 combines with J gene TRBJ1-2; D is unclear. The CDR3 loop is CSARDPRGSGGYTF. In nucleotides, the CDR3 is TGCAGTGCTAGAGATCCTCGGGGTAGCGGTGGCTACACCTTC.